A selection of T cell receptor beta chains follows, all from one sample in a study of molecular identifiers for immune sequencing clone quantification. TCRdb independently ran MiXCR on the PCR reads; one entry per CDR3 protein. This repertoire shows more than 450,000 distinct CDR3 sequences, about 22% found once; its top ten account for 0.84%. Sequencing input: naive CD8+ T cells from blood, with Jurkat cell RNA spiked in. The receptors stem from a human donor in good health. Some libraries in this study had Jurkat cell RNA spiked in. The CDR3 runs from the conserved cysteine through the conserved F or W. Each record gives: clone size, J gene, D gene, V gene, CDR3 DNA, CDR3 protein. The D gene is left open where the match is weak. Some rows have no size entry. The others give once, few or many, or a class for an expanded clone.

>few|TRBJ2-7|.|TRBV28
TGTGCCAGCAGACCAACAGGGTTTGCGCAGTACTTC
CASRPTGFAQYF
>.|TRBJ1-5|.|TRBV6-1
TGTGCCAGCAGTGCGCGTCAGGGTACCAATCAGCCCCAGCATTTT
CASSARQGTNQPQHF
>few|TRBJ2-7|.|TRBV3-1
TGTGCCAGCAGCCCCGGGCCGGGCTATGCCTACGAGCAGTACTTC
CASSPGPGYAYEQYF
>.|TRBJ2-2|.|TRBV7-9
TGTGCCAGCAGCTTAGCTTCGCAGATGAACACCGGGGAGCTGTTTTTT
CASSLASQMNTGELFF
>.|TRBJ2-1|.|TRBV19
TGTGCCAGTAGTTATGGGGGCGGAGGACTTTACAATGAGCAGTCCTTC
CASSYGGGGLYNEQSF
>once|TRBJ2-1|.|TRBV12-3/TRBV12-4
TGTGCCAGCGGACGGGCTGCCTCCTACAATGAGCAGCTCTTC
CASGRAASYNEQLF
>many|TRBJ2-3|TRBD2|TRBV24-1
TGTGCCACCAACACGCTCGGGACTAGCGGGGGCCCTAGCACAGATACGCAGTATTTT
CATNTLGTSGGPSTDTQYF
>many|TRBJ1-1|.|TRBV4-1
TGCGCCAGCAGCCCCCGGGCGGGCACTGAAGCTTTCTTT
CASSPRAGTEAFF
>few|TRBJ1-2|TRBD1|TRBV12-3/TRBV12-4
TGTGCCAGCAGGCTTTACGGGCAGGGGGTGGACCATGGCTACACCTTC
CASRLYGQGVDHGYTF
>.|TRBJ2-1|.|TRBV19
TGTGCCAGTAGTATAGCCCCCATACAAGTCAATGAGCAGTTCTTC
CASSIAPIQVNEQFF
>.|TRBJ2-3|.|TRBV19
TGTGCCAGTAGCCTGGACGGAGATGTCAGAAATACGCAGTATTTT
CASSLDGDVRNTQYF
>.|TRBJ2-2|.|TRBV13
TGTGCCAGCAGCTTAGAAGGGACGAACACCGGGGAGCTGTTTTTT
CASSLEGTNTGELFF
>few|TRBJ2-7|.|TRBV27
TGTGCCAGCAGTAACCACGGGGCTGACCACGAGCAGTACTTC
CASSNHGADHEQYF
>few|TRBJ2-2|.|TRBV19
TGTGCCAGCGCCCCCAAGGGTACACCGAACACCGGGGAGCTGTTTTTT
CASAPKGTPNTGELFF
>many|TRBJ2-3|.|TRBV4-1
TGCGCCAGCAGCCAACCAAGAGATACGCAGTATTTT
CASSQPRDTQYF
>many|TRBJ1-5|.|TRBV5-6
TGTGCCAGCAGCTCCGGGGGGTTGCAGCCCCAGCATTTT
CASSSGGLQPQHF
>.|TRBJ2-3|.|TRBV2
TGTGCCAGCAGTGAGTCCCAAGAGAGGGATACGCAGTATTTT
CASSESQERDTQYF
>many|TRBJ2-3|TRBD2|TRBV7-2
TGTGCCAGCACCGGGACTAGCGGGGGATTCACAGATACGCAGTATTTT
CASTGTSGGFTDTQYF
>.|TRBJ2-5|.|TRBV6-1
TGTGCCAGCAGTGATCCCGCCGGCAGGGGCATTGAGACCCAGTACTTC
CASSDPAGRGIETQYF
>.|TRBJ2-7|.|TRBV7-6
TGTGCCAGCAGCCCCGGCAGCAGCTACGCAGCCTACGAGCAGTACTTC
CASSPGSSYAAYEQYF
>.|TRBJ1-2|.|TRBV6-2/TRBV6-3
TGTGCCAGCAATCCGGCCAGGGTGACCTTCTATGGCTACACCTTC
CASNPARVTFYGYTF
>many|TRBJ2-5|.|TRBV7-2
TGTGCCAGCAGCTCAGGAGTCGGGTACCAAGAGACCCAGTACTTC
CASSSGVGYQETQYF
>many|TRBJ1-1|.|TRBV7-9
TGTGCCAGCAGCTTGCGCGACTGGGACGTTGAAGCTTTCTTT
CASSLRDWDVEAFF
>.|TRBJ2-5|.|TRBV28
TGTGCCAGCAGGCTAGAAGGGAGCCCAAAAGAGACCCAGTACTTC
CASRLEGSPKETQYF
>few|TRBJ2-1|TRBD2|TRBV20-1
TGCAGTGGTAGGAGGGCTAGCGGGAGTCCTAGGGATGAGCAGTTCTTC
CSGRRASGSPRDEQFF
>many|TRBJ2-3|.|TRBV28
TGTGCCAGCAGTTTACGATCTCCATCGACTAGCACAGATACGCAGTATTTT
CASSLRSPSTSTDTQYF
>few|TRBJ1-1|.|TRBV5-5
TGTGCCAGCAGCGAGGGGACCCAGAACACTGAAGCTTTCTTT
CASSEGTQNTEAFF
>.|TRBJ2-1|.|TRBV7-9
TGTGCCAGCAGCTTAGGGGACACGGGGGAGTTCTTC
CASSLGDTGEFF
>few|TRBJ2-7|.|TRBV7-9
TGTGCCAGCAGCCCGACGACAGGAAACTCCTACGAGCAGTACTTC
CASSPTTGNSYEQYF
>few|TRBJ2-7|TRBD1|TRBV27
TGTGCCAGCAGCCTGACAGGGGGTTTCTCCTACGAGCAGTACTTC
CASSLTGGFSYEQYF
>many|TRBJ2-2|TRBD1|TRBV28
TGTGCCAGCAATCCGGGACAGGGTTCCGGGGAGCTGTTTTTT
CASNPGQGSGELFF
>.|TRBJ2-2|.|TRBV6-5
TGTGCCAGCACTACAAATCCCTACAGGGTTAGCACCGGGGAGCTGTTTTTT
CASTTNPYRVSTGELFF
>few|TRBJ1-1|TRBD1|TRBV9
TGTGCCAGCAGCCCGGGGACAGGATGGGATACTGAAGCTTTCTTT
CASSPGTGWDTEAFF
>few|TRBJ1-4|TRBD1|TRBV13
TGTGCCAGCAGCGAACGGACAGGCGAATCTAATGAAAAACTGTTTTTT
CASSERTGESNEKLFF
>.|TRBJ1-6|.|TRBV25-1
TGTGCCAGCAGTGACTTTGAAGGGGGTTTTAATTCACCCCTCTACTTT
CASSDFEGGFNSPLYF
>many|TRBJ2-3|.|TRBV7-6
TGTGCCAGCAGCTTAGGGACTACCTTCACAGATACGCAGTATTTT
CASSLGTTFTDTQYF
>few|TRBJ2-7|.|TRBV7-3
TGTGCCAGCAGTCTCGACCCAAGCACCTCATCCTACGAGCAGTACTTC
CASSLDPSTSSYEQYF
>many|TRBJ2-3|.|TRBV7-9
TGTGCCAGCAGCTCGCCGGAAGCCCGCTTTACGCAGTATTTT
CASSSPEARFTQYF
>many|TRBJ2-1|TRBD2|TRBV29-1
TGCAGCGTTGTCAGAGAGACTAGCGTTGAGCAGTTCTTC
CSVVRETSVEQFF
>few|TRBJ2-1|.|TRBV2
TGTGCCAGCAGGTCGGGGGTCTACAATGAGCAGTTCTTC
CASRSGVYNEQFF
>.|TRBJ2-2|.|TRBV11-2
TGTGCCAGCAGCTTAGAGTTTTGGGGGGAGCTGTTTTTT
CASSLEFWGELFF
>few|TRBJ1-5|.|TRBV4-1
TGCGCCAGCAGCCACAAGATTTTAGGAGTCAGTATGGAAGATAGCAATCAGCCCCAGCATTTT
CASSHKILGVSMEDSNQPQHF
>few|TRBJ2-1|TRBD2|TRBV20-1
TGCAGTGCTCAAGGACTAGCGGGGGGCCACCTCACGGATGAGCAGTTCTTC
CSAQGLAGGHLTDEQFF
>.|TRBJ1-1|.|TRBV11-2
TGTGCCAGCAGCGATCGGATGGGCTTCACTGAAGCTTTCTTT
CASSDRMGFTEAFF
>many|TRBJ2-3|.|TRBV7-6
TGTGCCAGCAGTTCCCACCCTTCAAGGGATACGCAGTATTTT
CASSSHPSRDTQYF
>.|TRBJ1-2|.|TRBV11-2
TGTGCCAGCAGCGCGTTCGACAGGAACTATGGCTACACCTTC
CASSAFDRNYGYTF
>.|TRBJ2-3|.|TRBV25-1
TGTGCCAGCAGTGAGGCTACAGGGTTATGGGGCACAGATGCGCAGTATTTT
CASSEATGLWGTDAQYF